This TCR beta chain was sequenced during a study of blood T cell repertoires in COVID-19. Study background: The samples span acute and convalescent COVID-19 from the United States, Italy and Spain. Nucleic acid was either cDNA or gDNA, and it came from T cells, B-cell-depleted T cells, or PBMCs.

Sequenced by immunoSEQ multiplex PCR; TCRdb stores in-frame clones only, minus some. The sample yields 130,000 or so clones, 70% to 85% seen once. Germline CDR1 LNHDA, CDR2 SQIVND (reference sequence). The CDR3 length is 16 residues. V shed 6 bases, J shed 8 bases, and the junction held 13 bases outside the gene matches. Specimen: peripheral blood. This sequence originates from a woman aged 55-70 years with acute or convalescent COVID-19. This sequence joins TRBV19 and TRBJ1-5; 10 bases match TRBD1. CDR3 DNA sequence: TGTGCCAGTAGAAGTCGGGACAGGGGATCTGTGGAGCCCCAGCATTTT. Residues: CASRSRDRGSVEPQHF.